This entry describes one T cell receptor (beta chain). Antigen specificity is unknown. This entry is derived from a study of blood T cells in healthy people across ages. Primers used in a second PCR of about 7 to 11 cycles were a sample-barcoded 5' primer and a J-beta primer mix. In TCRdb, the 5' RACE reads were re-called with MiXCR into one record per CDR3 protein. The sample consists of 1,800,000 or so distinct CDR3 sequences, roughly two fifths of them appearing once. Russia was home to the donors, healthy Caucasian individuals aged about 6 to 90. At least 7 million PBMCs were isolated per sample. General study results and limits: Relative to aged donors, long-lived donors carried more naive CD4+ cells and displayed higher diversity.

The CDR3 totals 17 residues. With V trimmed by 4 bases and J by 7 bases, 15 bases remained unmatched. The germline V gene has CDR1 SGHDT and CDR2 YYEEEE. Sequencing was done on a sample of blood. The chain links TRBV5-6 to TRBJ2-1; TRBD1 matches 9 bases. The source of this sequence is a human donor in good health. The CDR3 region has the DNA TGTGCCAGCAGCCCTACTTCCGGGACAGGGTTTACGAATGAGCAGTTCTTC. Translated, it gives CASSPTSGTGFTNEQFF.